These 6 T cell receptor beta chains originate from one sample sequenced in a study of T cell responses to AZD1222 COVID-19 vaccine. Sequenced by immunoSEQ multiplex PCR; TCRdb stores in-frame clones only, minus some. The sample consists of 200,000 to 250,000 clones, around 94% of them appearing once. Sequences were derived from peripheral blood, sampled 28 days after the second dose of the MenACWY control vaccine. These receptors were obtained from an adult who received the MenACWY meningococcal vaccine as a control.

This chain uses TRBV7-9 with TRBJ1-1; D uncertain. This CDR3 is built from 13 residues. CDR1 SEHNR and CDR2 FQNEAQ come from the germline V gene (reference sequence). Between the trimmed V and J ends, which lost 0 bases and 4 bases, there was a span of 6 bases. CDR3 bases: TGTGCCAGCAGCTTAGCGTTTGGCACTGAAGCTTTCTTT. Protein sequence: CASSLAFGTEAFF.

The chain links TRBV14 to TRBJ2-5; D is possibly TRBD1 (6 bases). Germline V CDR1 and CDR2: SGHDN, FVKESK. The CDR3 has 14 amino acids. Trimming stripped 4 bases from V and 5 bases from J, with 14 bases between. The DNA of the CDR3 is TGTGCCAGCAGCCCCCGAAGGGGGACGGAGACCCAGTACTTC. This codes for CASSPRRGTETQYF.

The chain combines TRBV6-1 with TRBJ2-1, with 9 bases matching TRBD1. The junction had 22 bases not matched to a gene; V was cut back by 1 base and J by 15 bases. CDR1 and CDR2 from the germline V gene are MNHNS and SASEGT. This CDR3 is built from 18 residues. The CDR3 loop reads CASSEGGQGQGLTPGRFF. DNA for the CDR3: TGTGCCAGCAGTGAAGGGGGTCAGGGACAGGGCCTCACCCCGGGTCGGTTCTTC.

The chain is built from TRBV30 and TRBJ1-2; no reliable D call. CDR1 GTSNPN and CDR2 SVGIG come from the germline V gene (reference sequence). The ends were cut back, 3 bases at V and 8 bases at J, with 10 bases in the middle. The CDR3 consists of 11 residues. The CDR3 bases are TGTGCCTGGAGAAGGGTGGAAGGCTACACCTTC. Translating it yields CAWRRVEGYTF.

This clone has only one observation. The rearrangement links TRBV7-2 to TRBJ2-3, with 7 bases fitting TRBD1. This CDR3 contains 15 residues. Germline-derived CDR1 and CDR2 are SGHTA and FQGNSA. With V trimmed by 4 bases and J by 0 bases, 4 bases remained unmatched. The CDR3 coding sequence is TGTGCCAGCAGCTCATGGACAGGAAGCACAGATACGCAGTATTTT. This gives the protein CASSSWTGSTDTQYF.

The rearrangement uses TRBV7-9 and TRBJ2-1; 8 bases fit TRBD2. The CDR3 runs to 15 residues. V trimming: 5 bases; J trimming: 2 bases; junction bases outside the gene matches: 5. The V gene's germline CDR1 is SEHNR and CDR2 FQNEAQ (reference sequence). The CDR3 nucleotides are TGTGCCAGCAGCCGGGGACTAGGCACCTACAATGAGCAGTTCTTC. Translating gives CASSRGLGTYNEQFF.